This T cell receptor (beta chain) was obtained from a study of shared clonotypes between healthy human individuals. The authors loaded 150 to 250 ng DNA, 30,000 to 35,000 T cell genomes, into sorted-subset replicate PCRs. Generated by immunoSEQ multiplex PCR, the TCRdb table keeps only in-frame clones and is missing some. Here the sample spans 1 million to 1.2 million clones, about 80% being singletons. Germline CDR1 and CDR2: SGHTA and FQGNSA. V was cut by 1 base and J by 1 base, with 7 bases left in between. The CDR3 loop spans 14 amino acids. This receptor was taken from a man between 18 and 29 years old in good health. Some clones in this sample may be carry-over from other donors' samples. The sequenced sample consisted of memory CD4+ T cells from PBMCs. Subset defined: CD45RA-negative fraction. V is TRBV7-2 and J is TRBJ1-1, with D unresolved. CDR3 DNA sequence: TGTGCCAGCAGCTTAGAGGGTGGGAACACTGAAGCTTTCTTT. Its protein product is CASSLEGGNTEAFF.